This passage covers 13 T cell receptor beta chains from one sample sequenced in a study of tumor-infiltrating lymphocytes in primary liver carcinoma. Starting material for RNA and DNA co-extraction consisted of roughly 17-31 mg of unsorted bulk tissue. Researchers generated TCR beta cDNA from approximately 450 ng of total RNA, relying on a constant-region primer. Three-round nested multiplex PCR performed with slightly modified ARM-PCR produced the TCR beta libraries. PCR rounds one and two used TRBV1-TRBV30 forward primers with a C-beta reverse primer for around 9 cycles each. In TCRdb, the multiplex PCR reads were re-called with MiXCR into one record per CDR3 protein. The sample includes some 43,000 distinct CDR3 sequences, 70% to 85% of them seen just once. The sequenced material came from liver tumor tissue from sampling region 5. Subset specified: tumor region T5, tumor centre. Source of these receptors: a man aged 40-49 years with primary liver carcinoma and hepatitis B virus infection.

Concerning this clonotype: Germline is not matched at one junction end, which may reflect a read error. CDR3 in amino acids: CARSSRPSGRIYEQFF. CDR3 DNA sequence: TGTGCCAGAAGCTCGCGTCCTAGCGGGAGGATCTATGAGCAGTTCTTC. The rearrangement joins TRBV11-2 to TRBJ2-1, with 11 nucleotides matching TRBD2. Germline-derived CDR1 and CDR2 are SGHAT and FQNNGV. CDR3 length: 16 residues.

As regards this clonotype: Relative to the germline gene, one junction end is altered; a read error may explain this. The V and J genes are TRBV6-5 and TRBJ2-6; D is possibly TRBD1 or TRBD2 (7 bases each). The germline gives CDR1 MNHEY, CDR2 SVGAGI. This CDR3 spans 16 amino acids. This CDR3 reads CANRAGDRSGANVLTF. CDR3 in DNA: TGTGCCAACAGGGCGGGGGACAGATCCGGGGCCAATGTCCTGACTTTC.

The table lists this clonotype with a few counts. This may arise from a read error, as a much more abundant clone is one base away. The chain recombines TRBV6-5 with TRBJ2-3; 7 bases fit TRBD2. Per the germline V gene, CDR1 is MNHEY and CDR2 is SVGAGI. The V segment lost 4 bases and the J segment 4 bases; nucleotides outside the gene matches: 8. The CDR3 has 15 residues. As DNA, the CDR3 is TGTGCCAGCAGTTCCCTAGTGGGAGGGCCAGATACGCAGTATTTT. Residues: CASSSLVGGPDTQYF.

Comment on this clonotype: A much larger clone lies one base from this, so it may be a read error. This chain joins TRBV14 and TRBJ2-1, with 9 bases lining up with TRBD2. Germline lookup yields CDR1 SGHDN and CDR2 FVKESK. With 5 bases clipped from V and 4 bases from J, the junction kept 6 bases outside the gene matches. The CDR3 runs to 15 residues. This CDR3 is CASSLAGAKYNEQFF. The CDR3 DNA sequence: TGTGCCAGCAGCTTAGCGGGAGCGAAATACAATGAGCAGTTCTTC.

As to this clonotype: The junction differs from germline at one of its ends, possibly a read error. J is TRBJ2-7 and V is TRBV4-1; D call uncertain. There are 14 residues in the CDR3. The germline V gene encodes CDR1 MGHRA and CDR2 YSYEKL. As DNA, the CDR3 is TGCGCCAGCAGCCTCACAGTGAGCTCCTTCGAGCAGCAGTTC. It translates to CASSLTVSSFEQQF.

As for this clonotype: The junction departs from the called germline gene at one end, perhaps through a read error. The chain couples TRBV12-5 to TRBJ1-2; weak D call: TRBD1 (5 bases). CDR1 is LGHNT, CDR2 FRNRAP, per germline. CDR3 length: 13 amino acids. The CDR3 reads CASSFGIGDGYTF. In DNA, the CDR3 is TGTGCTAGTAGTTTTGGGATAGGGGATGGCTACACCTTC.

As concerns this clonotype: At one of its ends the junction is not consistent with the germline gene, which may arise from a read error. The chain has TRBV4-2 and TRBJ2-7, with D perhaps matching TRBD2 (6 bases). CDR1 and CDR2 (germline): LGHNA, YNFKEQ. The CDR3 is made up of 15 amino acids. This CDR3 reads CASSQDPGSTYEQYF. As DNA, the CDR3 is TGTGCCAGCAGCCAAGATCCCGGGAGTACCTACGAGCAGTATTTC.

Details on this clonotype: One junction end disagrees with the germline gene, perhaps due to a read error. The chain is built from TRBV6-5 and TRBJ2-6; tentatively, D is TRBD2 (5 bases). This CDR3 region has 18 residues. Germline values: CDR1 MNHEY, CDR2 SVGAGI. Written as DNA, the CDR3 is TGTGCAAGCAGTCTTCGGAGAGGGATGAAAGCTGGGGCCAACGTCCTGACTTTC. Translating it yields CASSLRRGMKAGANVLTF.

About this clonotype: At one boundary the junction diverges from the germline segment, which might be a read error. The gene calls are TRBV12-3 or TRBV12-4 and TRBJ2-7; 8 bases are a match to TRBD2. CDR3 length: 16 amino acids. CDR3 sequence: CASSLLAGGPPYKQYF. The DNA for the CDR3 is TGTGCCAGCAGTTTATTGGCGGGAGGACCTCCCTACAAGCAGTACTTC.

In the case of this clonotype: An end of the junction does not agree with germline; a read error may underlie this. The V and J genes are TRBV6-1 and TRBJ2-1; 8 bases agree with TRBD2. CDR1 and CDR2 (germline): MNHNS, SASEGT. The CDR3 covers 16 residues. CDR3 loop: CASSESPGGVTNGQSF. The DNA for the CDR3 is TGTGCCAGCAGCGAGAGCCCGGGAGGGGTAACCAATGGGCAGTCCTTC.

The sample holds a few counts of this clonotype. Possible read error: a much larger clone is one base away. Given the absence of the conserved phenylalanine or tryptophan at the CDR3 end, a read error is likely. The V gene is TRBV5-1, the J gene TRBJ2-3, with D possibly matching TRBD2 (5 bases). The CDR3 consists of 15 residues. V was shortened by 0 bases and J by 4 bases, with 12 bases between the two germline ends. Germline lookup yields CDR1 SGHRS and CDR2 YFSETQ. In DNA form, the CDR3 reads TGCGCCAGCAGCTTGGGGACTTCCCAACCAGATACGCAGTATTAT. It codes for CASSLGTSQPDTQYY.

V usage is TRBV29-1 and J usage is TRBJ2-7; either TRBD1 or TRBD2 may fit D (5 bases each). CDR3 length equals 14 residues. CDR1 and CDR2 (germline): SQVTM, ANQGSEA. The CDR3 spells CRATVAVGTYEQYF. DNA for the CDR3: TGCAGGGCTACTGTGGCCGTGGGGACGTACGAGCAGTACTTC.

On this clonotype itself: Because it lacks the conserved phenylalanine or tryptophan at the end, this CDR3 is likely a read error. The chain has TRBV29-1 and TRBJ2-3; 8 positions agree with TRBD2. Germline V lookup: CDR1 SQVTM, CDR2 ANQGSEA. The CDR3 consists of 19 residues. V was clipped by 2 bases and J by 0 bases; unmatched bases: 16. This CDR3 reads CSVETHWGGGRFSTDTQYL. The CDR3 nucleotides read TGCAGCGTTGAAACTCATTGGGGCGGGGGGAGGTTTAGCACAGATACGCAGTATCTT.